A single sample gave rise to the 3 T cell receptor beta chains below, sequenced in a study of blood T cell repertoires in COVID-19. Profiling relied on immunoSEQ multiplex PCR, and the TCRdb table lists in-frame clones only, not all of them. The sample has about 380,000 clones; 80% to 90% are singletons. The sample consisted of PBMCs or T cells enriched from blood (not recorded which). The receptors here all came from a man aged 25 to 45 who had recovered from COVID-19.

As DNA, the CDR3 is TGTGCCAGCAGCGTATCCGGGACAGGGACTTTTCGTGGAAACACCATATATTTT. It encodes CASSVSGTGTFRGNTIYF. J is TRBJ1-3 and V is TRBV3-1 (or the pseudogene TRBV3-2), with TRBD1 identical over 9 bases. Trimming took 5 bases from V and 3 from J; bases not matched to a gene: 14. The CDR3 totals 18 residues. Germline CDR1 LGHDT, CDR2 YNNKEL (reference sequence).

A few counts support this clone. The CDR3 loop reads CASRGTGRGTDTQYF. In nucleotides, the CDR3 is TGTGCCAGCAGGGGGACAGGGCGAGGGACAGATACGCAGTATTTT. The chain uses TRBV11-2 and TRBJ2-3; TRBD1 matches 9 bases. The ends lost 6 bases at V and 3 bases at J; junction bases unmatched: 7. This CDR3 has 15 residues. In germline, CDR1 is SGHAT, CDR2 FQNNGV. Complete variable domain (other parts from reference TRBV11-2 and TRBJ2-3): EAGVAQSPRYKIIEKRQSVAFWCNPISGHATLYWYQQILGQGPKLLIQFQNNGVVDDSQLPKDRFSAERLKGVDSTLKIQPAKLEDSAVYLCASRGTGRGTDTQYFGPGTRLTVL.

About this clone: Additional DNA sequences in this sample encode the identical CDR3. Written as DNA, the CDR3 is TGTGCCAGCAGTTTAGGGCAGAACTATGGCTACACCTTC. Encoded protein: CASSLGQNYGYTF. V is TRBV27 and J is TRBJ1-2; D not resolved. Germline values: CDR1 MNHEY, CDR2 SMNVEV (reference sequence). The CDR3 loop spans 13 amino acids. Trimming took off 2 bases at V and 2 bases at J, with 6 bases between the two ends.